One sample yielded the 21 T cell receptor beta chains listed below, sequenced in a study of T-cell memory formation after mild COVID-19. One entry per CDR3 protein, called by TCRdb with MiXCR from the 5' RACE reads. Of about 210,000 distinct CDR3 sequences detected, over 9.5% appear once; the ten largest clones hold around 3.3%. Sample: PBMCs or a T cell subset sorted from them (not recorded which). The receptors here all came from a man younger than 35 who had mild COVID-19 (a few samples of this study predate the infection). Cell type and time point are not known.

V and J are TRBV6-5 and TRBJ1-2, with D maybe TRBD1 (5 bases). Trimming stripped 3 bases from V and 8 bases from J, with 22 bases between. The CDR3 covers 16 residues. Germline CDR1 reads MNHEY; CDR2 reads SVGAGI. CDR3: CASSYRPPKKPGGYTF. For the CDR3, the DNA is TGTGCCAGCAGTTATCGGCCCCCGAAAAAACCAGGGGGCTACACCTTC.

This clonotype has only a few counts. The chain employs TRBV3-1 and TRBJ2-1; 12 bases are shared with TRBD2. With V trimmed by 1 base and J by 6 bases, 4 bases remained unmatched. Germline-derived CDR1 and CDR2 are LGHDT and YNNKEL (reference sequence). The CDR3 has 16 amino acids. Here the CDR3 reads CASSQGASGGANEQFF. The CDR3 coding sequence is TGTGCCAGCAGCCAAGGGGCTAGCGGGGGGGCCAATGAGCAGTTCTTC.

The chain couples TRBV6-5 to TRBJ2-3, with 12 bases that match TRBD1. Germline CDR1 and CDR2: MNHEY and SVGAGI. This CDR3 is 20 amino acids long. V was clipped by 0 bases and J by 2 bases; unmatched bases: 12. CDR3 sequence: CASSYSPGQGAQFITDTQYF. The CDR3 DNA follows: TGTGCCAGCAGTTACTCGCCGGGACAGGGGGCTCAATTTATCACAGATACGCAGTATTTT.

Ten or more counts support this clonotype. The V gene is TRBV7-2, the J gene TRBJ2-5, with TRBD2 matching 11 bases. Germline V gene sequence: CDR1 SGHTA, CDR2 FQGNSA. CDR3 length: 13 amino acids. V shed 7 bases and J 5 bases; nucleotides not matched to a gene: 3. CDR3 protein: CASTLAGGETQYF. CDR3 bases: TGTGCCAGCACTCTAGCGGGGGGTGAGACCCAGTACTTC.

This clonotype was counted a few times. J is TRBJ2-3 and V is TRBV12-3 or TRBV12-4; 8 nucleotides align to TRBD2. The CDR3 sequence is 13 residues long. V shed 4 bases and J 9 bases; nucleotides not matched to a gene: 6. The CDR3 DNA follows: TGTGCCAGCAGTTCACCTATAGCGGGGACGCAGTATTTT. Translated: CASSSPIAGTQYF.

This chain uses TRBV27 with TRBJ1-1; 12 bases match TRBD1. The CDR3 spans 15 residues. J was trimmed by 1 base and V by 5 bases; bases with no gene match: 2. CDR1 is MNHEY, CDR2 SMNVEV, per germline (reference sequence). CDR3 bases: TGTGCCAGCAGTCCGGGACAGGGGGCGAACACTGAAGCTTTCTTT. Its protein is CASSPGQGANTEAFF.

The chain recombines TRBV11-2 with TRBJ2-5; tentatively, D is TRBD1 (5 bases). The V gene lost 2 bases and the J gene lost 5 bases, with 12 bases spanning the gap. The CDR3 length is 14 residues. Germline V gene lookup returns CDR1 SGHAT and CDR2 FQNNGV. Here the CDR3 reads CASSLFRVWETQYF. Here the CDR3 DNA reads TGTGCCAGCAGCTTATTCAGGGTATGGGAGACCCAGTACTTC.

With respect to this clonotype: A much larger clone differs from this one at a single base, so this may be a read error. This sequence joins TRBV5-1 and TRBJ2-1; maybe TRBD1 (6 bases). CDR1 is SGHRS and CDR2 is YFSETQ in the germline V gene. The CDR3 is 12 amino acids. The CDR3 here is CARSLQGGEQFF. The CDR3 bases are TGCGCCAGAAGCTTACAGGGTGGTGAGCAGTTCTTC.

The chain joins TRBV5-1 to TRBJ2-1; the D gene is possibly TRBD2 (6 bases). Germline V gene lookup returns CDR1 SGHRS and CDR2 YFSETQ. This CDR3 region has 14 residues. Deletions cut 6 bases from V and 3 bases from J, with 13 bases between. CDR3 sequence reads: CASMRSGDYNEQFF. The CDR3 coding sequence is TGCGCCAGCATGCGATCGGGGGACTACAATGAGCAGTTCTTC.

This clonotype came up many times. This chain uses TRBV18 with TRBJ1-1; D not resolved. Trimming took 1 base from V and 4 from J, leaving 10 bases between them. The CDR3 covers 14 residues. The germline V gene has CDR1 KGHSH and CDR2 LQKENI. Here the CDR3 DNA reads TGTGCCAGCTCACCACTTTCGGACCTCACTGAAGCTTTCTTT. This sequence encodes CASSPLSDLTEAFF.

The V call is TRBV4-2, the J call TRBJ2-2, with D perhaps matching TRBD2 (5 bases). The V and J ends lost 4 bases and 5 bases respectively, with 11 bases between them. This CDR3 is 14 amino acids long. The germline CDR1 and CDR2 sequences are LGHNA and YNFKEQ. The CDR3 region is CASSPSSGTGELFF. CDR3 DNA sequence: TGTGCCAGCAGCCCCTCTTCGGGGACCGGGGAGCTGTTTTTT.

This clonotype was counted a few times. The chain links TRBV20-1 to TRBJ1-2, with no clear D. V lost 3 bases, J lost 8 bases, and 10 bases lay in between. This CDR3 region has 11 residues. Germline loops: CDR1 DFQATT, CDR2 SNEGSKA (reference sequence). DNA of the CDR3: TGCAGTGCTAGTTCGTCAGGAGGCTACACCTTC. It translates to CSASSSGGYTF.

In its sample, this clonotype was seen a few times. The rearrangement joins TRBV5-1 to TRBJ1-1; 10 positions agree with TRBD1. Germline V gene data show CDR1 as SGHRS and CDR2 as YFSETQ. Trimming at V came to 0 bases and at J to 0 bases, leaving 5 bases not matched to a gene. This CDR3 contains 17 residues. CDR3 sequence reads: CASSLVRDRGVNTEAFF. CDR3 sequence (DNA): TGCGCCAGCAGCTTGGTTCGGGACAGGGGTGTGAACACTGAAGCTTTCTTT.

The chain links TRBV6-5 to TRBJ2-3; 7 bases agree with TRBD1. CDR1 is MNHEY, CDR2 SVGAGI, per germline. The CDR3 is 15 residues long. With 2 bases clipped from V and 2 bases from J, the junction kept 4 bases outside the gene matches. CDR3 DNA: TGTGCCAGCAGTTACAGGGGACAGATCACAGATACGCAGTATTTT. This gives the protein CASSYRGQITDTQYF.

The table lists this clonotype with a few counts. The V call is TRBV6-5, the J call TRBJ1-2, with D perhaps TRBD1 (5 bases). Germline CDR1 is MNHEY and CDR2 is SVGAGI. Trimming took off 5 bases at V and 4 bases at J, with 17 bases between the two ends. This CDR3 spans 15 amino acids. The CDR3 DNA follows: TGTGCCAGCAGTACCCTCCAGGGAGGGAGCTATGGCTACACCTTC. Its translation is CASSTLQGGSYGYTF.

This clonotype was picked up many times. This chain links TRBV5-5 with TRBJ1-5; 7 nucleotides line up with TRBD1. This CDR3 has 14 residues. CDR1 is SGHKS and CDR2 is YYEKEE in the germline V gene (reference sequence). J gave up 7 bases and V 1 base, and 5 bases lay outside the gene matches. The CDR3 DNA reads as TGTGCCAGCAGCTTGAGGACAGGAGACCAGCCCCAGCATTTT. This gives the protein CASSLRTGDQPQHF.

This clonotype was counted between two and nine times. The chain is built from TRBV20-1 and TRBJ2-1; 9 nucleotides align to TRBD1. V gave up 6 bases and J gave up 4 bases; unmatched junction bases: 4. From germline, CDR1 is DFQATT and CDR2 SNEGSKA (reference sequence). This CDR3 contains 13 residues. CDR3 sequence: CSAPTGGYNEQFF. CDR3 nucleotide sequence: TGCAGTGCCCCGACAGGGGGTTACAATGAGCAGTTCTTC.

This clonotype has only a few counts. The V and J genes are TRBV29-1 and TRBJ2-2; D might be TRBD1 (5 bases). Trimming pared 5 bases from V and 5 bases from J, leaving 12 bases between. CDR1 and CDR2 (germline): SQVTM, ANQGSEA. The CDR3 totals 13 residues. The CDR3 DNA reads TGCAGCGTTTCCAGGGTGGGGACCGGGGAGCTGTTTTTT. Protein sequence: CSVSRVGTGELFF.

This clonotype showed up just a few times. This chain links TRBV4-1 with TRBJ2-1, with TRBD2 matching over 9 bases. The CDR3 runs 17 residues. Germline-derived CDR1 and CDR2 are MGHRA and YSYEKL. Germline trimming cut 0 bases from V and 5 bases from J; bases unmatched to any gene: 8. The CDR3 region is CASSQDSALAGDNEQFF. The CDR3 DNA sequence: TGCGCCAGCAGCCAAGATTCCGCACTAGCGGGCGACAATGAGCAGTTCTTC.

The CDR3 here is CASSPLTGGRTDTQYF. The CDR3 DNA reads as TGTGCCAGCTCACCCCTTACGGGAGGGCGCACAGATACGCAGTATTTT. The gene calls are TRBV18 and TRBJ2-3; the match to TRBD2 covers 8 bases. V lost 3 bases and J lost 1; bases outside the gene matches: 6. Germline-derived CDR1 and CDR2 are KGHSH and LQKENI. The CDR3 covers 16 residues.

The V and J genes are TRBV5-1 and TRBJ1-1; D unresolved. V shed 0 bases and J shed 8 bases, with 20 bases lying between them. Germline values: CDR1 SGHRS, CDR2 YFSETQ. The CDR3 has 16 amino acids. CDR3 DNA: TGCGCCAGCAGCTTGGCCATGGGCCACAAGACCGGGGAAGCTTTCTTT. It yields the protein CASSLAMGHKTGEAFF.